The rows below give T cell receptor beta chains drawn from one sample of a study of T cell repertoires in cytomegalovirus infection. What these receptors recognize is not known. TCRdb re-derived calls from the reads in MiXCR, one entry per CDR3 protein. The sample lists about 360,000 distinct CDR3 sequences; nearly 35% were seen once. Specimen: cultured PBMCs, collected from culture after CMV antigen stimulation. Receptors originate from a human donor in good health (CMV status not recorded). Some clones in this sample may be carry-over from other donors' samples. Each CDR3 is given with its conserved first and last residue. Fields, in order: V gene, J gene, D gene, clone size, CDR3 protein, CDR3 DNA. D genes are given only for firm matches. Clone size is stated in some rows and not others, as once, few, many or a class when expanded.

V: TRBV14
J: TRBJ2-3
D: TRBD2
size: NA
CDR3: CASSLLAGERTDTQYF
DNA: TGTGCCAGCAGCCTACTAGCGGGAGAGAGGACAGATACGCAGTATTTT

V: TRBV13
J: TRBJ2-1
D: NA
size: many
CDR3: CASSRGEKQFF
DNA: TGTGCCAGCAGCCGCGGGGAGAAGCAGTTCTTC

V: TRBV6-1
J: TRBJ1-1
D: TRBD1
size: NA
CDR3: CASSGTGGTEAFF
DNA: TGTGCCAGCAGTGGAACAGGGGGCACTGAAGCTTTCTTT

V: TRBV19
J: TRBJ2-7
D: TRBD1
size: NA
CDR3: CASRYRDRADEQYF
DNA: TGTGCCAGTAGATACCGGGACAGGGCAGACGAGCAGTACTTC

V: TRBV4-1
J: TRBJ2-4
D: NA
size: few
CDR3: CASSQSFRGAKENIQYF
DNA: TGCGCCAGCAGCCAATCTTTCAGGGGGGCCAAGGAAAACATTCAGTACTTC

V: TRBV12-3/TRBV12-4
J: TRBJ1-2
D: NA
size: once
CDR3: CASSWGEGWGGGYTF
DNA: TGTGCCAGCAGTTGGGGAGAGGGATGGGGCGGTGGCTACACCTTC

V: TRBV7-9
J: TRBJ1-2
D: TRBD1
size: few
CDR3: CASSLKWGTGRSDYGYTF
DNA: TGTGCCAGCAGCTTAAAGTGGGGGACAGGGAGGTCGGACTATGGCTACACCTTC

V: TRBV30
J: TRBJ2-1
D: TRBD2
size: NA
CDR3: CAWSVPEREVNEQFF
DNA: TGTGCCTGGAGTGTACCCGAGCGGGAGGTCAATGAGCAGTTCTTC

V: TRBV27
J: TRBJ2-1
D: TRBD2
size: NA
CDR3: CASSIPGAGGLYNEQFF
DNA: TGTGCCAGCAGTATCCCGGGAGCGGGAGGGCTCTACAATGAGCAGTTCTTC

V: TRBV19
J: TRBJ2-7
D: NA
size: few
CDR3: CASSATGTALDEQYF
DNA: TGTGCCAGTAGTGCAACCGGGACGGCACTAGACGAGCAGTACTTC

V: TRBV7-8
J: TRBJ1-1
D: NA
size: NA
CDR3: CASSRNGFMNTEAYF
DNA: TGTGCCAGCAGCAGGAACGGCTTCATGAACACTGAAGCTTACTTT

V: TRBV4-1
J: TRBJ2-1
D: NA
size: NA
CDR3: CASRGYNEQLF
DNA: TGCGCCAGCCGGGGGTACAATGAGCAGTTGTTC

V: TRBV7-6
J: TRBJ1-3
D: NA
size: many
CDR3: CASSSSIKGQPTSDTIYF
DNA: TGTGCCAGCAGCTCATCAATAAAAGGACAGCCAACATCGGACACCATATATTTT

V: TRBV6-4
J: TRBJ2-1
D: TRBD2
size: NA
CDR3: CASRLAGSNEQFF
DNA: TGTGCCAGCAGACTAGCGGGAAGTAATGAGCAGTTCTTC

V: TRBV2
J: TRBJ1-1
D: TRBD1
size: many
CDR3: CASSGQGNTEAFF
DNA: TGTGCCAGCTCCGGACAGGGGAACACTGAAGCTTTCTTT

V: TRBV12-5
J: TRBJ2-1
D: NA
size: few
CDR3: CASGFGGRVNEQFF
DNA: TGTGCTAGTGGTTTTGGGGGCAGGGTGAATGAGCAGTTCTTC

V: TRBV6-1
J: TRBJ2-2
D: NA
size: NA
CDR3: CASSEAGPNTGELFF
DNA: TGTGCCAGCAGTGAAGCAGGGCCGAACACCGGGGAGCTGTTTTTT

V: TRBV19
J: TRBJ1-5
D: NA
size: NA
CDR3: CASSTLLVVQPQHF
DNA: TGTGCCAGTAGTACCCTGCTTGTGGTTCAGCCCCAGCATTTT

V: TRBV19
J: TRBJ1-5
D: TRBD1
size: few
CDR3: CASSIGQGVLNQPQHF
DNA: TGTGCCAGTAGTATAGGACAGGGAGTCCTCAATCAGCCCCAGCATTTT

V: TRBV28
J: TRBJ1-5
D: TRBD1
size: few
CDR3: CASRPGTDNQPQHF
DNA: TGTGCCAGCAGACCCGGGACAGACAATCAGCCCCAGCATTTT

V: TRBV6-2/TRBV6-3
J: TRBJ1-1
D: NA
size: NA
CDR3: CASSYPSRGTEAFF
DNA: TGTGCCAGCAGTTACCCGAGCAGGGGCACTGAAGCTTTCTTT

V: TRBV12-3/TRBV12-4
J: TRBJ1-6
D: NA
size: NA
CDR3: CASSLDMGGAALSPLHF
DNA: TGTGCCAGCAGTTTAGATATGGGGGGCGCTGCTCTTTCACCCCTCCACTTT

V: TRBV27
J: TRBJ1-2
D: TRBD1
size: NA
CDR3: CASGDKTGLGYTF
DNA: TGTGCCAGCGGAGACAAGACAGGGCTTGGCTACACCTTC

V: TRBV6-6
J: TRBJ2-3
D: TRBD1
size: many
CDR3: CASSYSKFGQVTDTQYF
DNA: TGTGCCAGCAGTTACTCGAAATTCGGACAGGTCACAGATACGCAGTATTTT

V: TRBV5-5
J: TRBJ1-3
D: NA
size: few
CDR3: CASSLDLNLGNTIYF
DNA: TGTGCCAGCAGCCTGGACCTGAACCTTGGAAACACCATATATTTT

V: TRBV19
J: TRBJ1-1
D: NA
size: NA
CDR3: CASSNDRLNTEAFF
DNA: TGTGCCAGTAGTAACGACAGGCTGAACACTGAAGCTTTCTTT

V: TRBV7-9
J: TRBJ2-2
D: NA
size: NA
CDR3: CASSRDAGELFF
DNA: TGTGCCAGCAGTCGGGATGCCGGGGAGCTGTTTTTT

V: TRBV10-3
J: TRBJ2-3
D: TRBD2
size: NA
CDR3: CAIKLAESTDTQYF
DNA: TGTGCCATCAAGCTAGCGGAGAGCACAGATACGCAGTATTTT

V: TRBV12-5
J: TRBJ1-1
D: NA
size: many
CDR3: CASGREGGTEAFF
DNA: TGTGCTAGTGGCCGAGAGGGGGGCACTGAAGCTTTCTTT

V: TRBV7-7
J: TRBJ2-2
D: NA
size: NA
CDR3: CASSPHEGGGTGELFF
DNA: TGTGCTAGCAGCCCCCACGAGGGGGGGGGGACCGGGGAGCTGTTTTTT

V: TRBV29-1
J: TRBJ1-1
D: NA
size: few
CDR3: CSVGHGAETEAFF
DNA: TGCAGCGTTGGTCACGGGGCCGAAACTGAAGCTTTCTTT

V: TRBV7-2
J: TRBJ2-1
D: TRBD1
size: many
CDR3: CASSITAPGQEYNEQFF
DNA: TGTGCCAGCAGTATTACTGCACCGGGACAGGAGTACAATGAGCAGTTCTTC

V: TRBV7-9
J: TRBJ1-4
D: TRBD1
size: NA
CDR3: CASSPGQGWEKLFF
DNA: TGTGCCAGCTCACCGGGACAGGGCTGGGAAAAACTGTTTTTT

V: TRBV7-2
J: TRBJ2-5
D: TRBD2
size: many
CDR3: CASSSIVVRGLAGEETQYF
DNA: TGTGCCAGCAGCTCGATCGTCGTCCGGGGACTAGCGGGGGAAGAGACCCAGTACTTC

V: TRBV6-5
J: TRBJ2-2
D: NA
size: NA
CDR3: CASSYLVSGELFF
DNA: TGTGCCAGCAGTTATTTAGTTTCCGGGGAGCTGTTTTTT

V: TRBV4-1
J: TRBJ2-5
D: TRBD2
size: few
CDR3: CASSLVWAGVGETQYF
DNA: TGCGCCAGCAGCCTTGTCTGGGCGGGAGTTGGAGAGACCCAGTACTTC

V: TRBV27
J: TRBJ2-5
D: NA
size: NA
CDR3: CASSLRGHLQETQYF
DNA: TGTGCCAGCAGTTTAAGGGGACACCTACAAGAGACCCAGTACTTC

V: TRBV25-1
J: TRBJ1-2
D: NA
size: NA
CDR3: CASSEGISGYTF
DNA: TGTGCCAGCAGTGAAGGAATATCCGGCTACACCTTC

V: TRBV7-2
J: TRBJ1-2
D: NA
size: many
CDR3: CASSLNGFDGYTF
DNA: TGTGCCAGCAGCTTAAATGGCTTCGATGGCTACACCTTC

V: TRBV18
J: TRBJ2-7
D: TRBD1
size: NA
CDR3: CASSIRDSFEQYF
DNA: TGTGCCAGCTCAATAAGGGACAGCTTCGAGCAGTACTTC

V: TRBV12-3/TRBV12-4
J: TRBJ2-3
D: TRBD2
size: once
CDR3: CASLLAGGSTDTQYF
DNA: TGTGCCAGTTTACTAGCGGGAGGTTCGACAGATACGCAGTATTTT